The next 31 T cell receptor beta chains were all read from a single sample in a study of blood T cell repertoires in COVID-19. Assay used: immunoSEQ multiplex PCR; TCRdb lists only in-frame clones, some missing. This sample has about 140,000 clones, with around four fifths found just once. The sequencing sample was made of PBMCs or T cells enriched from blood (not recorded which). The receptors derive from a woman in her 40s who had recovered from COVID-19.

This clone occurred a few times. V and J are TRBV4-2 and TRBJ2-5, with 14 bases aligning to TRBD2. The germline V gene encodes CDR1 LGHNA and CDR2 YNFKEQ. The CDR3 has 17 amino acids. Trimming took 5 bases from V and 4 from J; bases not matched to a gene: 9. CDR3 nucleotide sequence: TGTGCCAGCAGCGGTCGACTAGCGGGGGGGCAGGTAGAGACCCAGTACTTC. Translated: CASSGRLAGGQVETQYF.

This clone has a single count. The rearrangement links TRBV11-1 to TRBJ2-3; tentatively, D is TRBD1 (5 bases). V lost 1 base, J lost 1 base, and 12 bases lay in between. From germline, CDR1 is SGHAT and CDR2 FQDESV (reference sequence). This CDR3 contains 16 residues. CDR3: CASSLVGQGGTDTQYF. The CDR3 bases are TGTGCCAGCAGCTTAGTCGGTCAGGGTGGCACAGATACGCAGTATTTT.

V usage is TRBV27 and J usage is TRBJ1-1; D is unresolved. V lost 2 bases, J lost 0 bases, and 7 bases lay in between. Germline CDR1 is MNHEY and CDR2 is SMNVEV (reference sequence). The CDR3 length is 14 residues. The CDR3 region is CASSLGVMNTEAFF. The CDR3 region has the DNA TGTGCCAGCAGTTTAGGAGTTATGAACACTGAAGCTTTCTTT.

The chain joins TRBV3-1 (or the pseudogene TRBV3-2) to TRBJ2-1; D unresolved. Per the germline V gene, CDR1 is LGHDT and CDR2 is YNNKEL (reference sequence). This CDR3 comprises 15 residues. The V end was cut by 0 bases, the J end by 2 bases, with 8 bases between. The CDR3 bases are TGTGCCAGCAGCCAAGATCGACTCCCCTACAATGAGCAGTTCTTC. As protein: CASSQDRLPYNEQFF.

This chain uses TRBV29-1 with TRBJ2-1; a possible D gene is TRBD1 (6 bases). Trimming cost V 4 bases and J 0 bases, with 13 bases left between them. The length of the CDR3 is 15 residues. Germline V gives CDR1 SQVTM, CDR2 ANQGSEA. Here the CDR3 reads CSVVGGQSSYNEQFF. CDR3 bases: TGCAGCGTTGTAGGGGGACAAAGCTCCTACAATGAGCAGTTCTTC.

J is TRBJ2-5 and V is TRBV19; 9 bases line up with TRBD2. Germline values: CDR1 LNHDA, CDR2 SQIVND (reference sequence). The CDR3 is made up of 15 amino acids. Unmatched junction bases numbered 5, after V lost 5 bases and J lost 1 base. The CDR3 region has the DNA TGTGCCAGTAGTTCGCAGACTAGCGGCCAAGAGACCCAGTACTTC. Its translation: CASSSQTSGQETQYF.

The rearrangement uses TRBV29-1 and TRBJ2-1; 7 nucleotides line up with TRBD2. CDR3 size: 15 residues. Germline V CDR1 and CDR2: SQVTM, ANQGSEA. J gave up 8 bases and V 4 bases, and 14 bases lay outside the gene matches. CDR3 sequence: CSVGAMKGGRDEQFF. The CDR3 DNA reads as TGCAGCGTTGGGGCCATGAAGGGCGGGAGAGATGAGCAGTTCTTC.

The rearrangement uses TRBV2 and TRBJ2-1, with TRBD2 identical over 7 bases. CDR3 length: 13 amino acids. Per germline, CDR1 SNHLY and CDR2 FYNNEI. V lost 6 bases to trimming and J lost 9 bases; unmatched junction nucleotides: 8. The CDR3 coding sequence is TGTGCCAGCAGGATGCGACTAGCTCGTGAGCAGTTCTTC. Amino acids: CASRMRLAREQFF.

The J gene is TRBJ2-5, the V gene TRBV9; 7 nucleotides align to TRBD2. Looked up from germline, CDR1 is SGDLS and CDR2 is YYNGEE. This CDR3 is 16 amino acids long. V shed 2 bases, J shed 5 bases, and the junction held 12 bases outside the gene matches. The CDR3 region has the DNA TGTGCCAGCAGCGTGACTAAGGGCGGGAGTGGGGAGACCCAGTACTTC. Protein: CASSVTKGGSGETQYF.

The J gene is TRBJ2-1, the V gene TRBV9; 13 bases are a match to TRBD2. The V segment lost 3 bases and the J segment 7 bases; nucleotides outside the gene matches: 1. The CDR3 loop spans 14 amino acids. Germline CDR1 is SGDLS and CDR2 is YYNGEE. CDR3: CASSEGLAGNEQFF. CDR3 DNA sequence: TGTGCCAGCAGCGAGGGACTAGCGGGAAATGAGCAGTTCTTC.

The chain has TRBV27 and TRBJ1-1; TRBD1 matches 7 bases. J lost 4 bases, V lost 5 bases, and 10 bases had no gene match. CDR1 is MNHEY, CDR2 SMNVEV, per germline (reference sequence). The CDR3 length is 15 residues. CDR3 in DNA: TGTGCCAGCAGTATAAGACAGGGTGAAGTCACTGAAGCTTTCTTT. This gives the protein CASSIRQGEVTEAFF.

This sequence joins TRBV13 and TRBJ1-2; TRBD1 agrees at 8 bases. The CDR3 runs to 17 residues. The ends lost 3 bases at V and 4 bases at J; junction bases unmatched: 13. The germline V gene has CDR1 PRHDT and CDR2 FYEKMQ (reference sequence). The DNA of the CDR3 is TGTGCCAGCAGCTTTTTCCGGGACAGGAAATGGGGCTATGGCTACACCTTC. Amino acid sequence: CASSFFRDRKWGYGYTF.

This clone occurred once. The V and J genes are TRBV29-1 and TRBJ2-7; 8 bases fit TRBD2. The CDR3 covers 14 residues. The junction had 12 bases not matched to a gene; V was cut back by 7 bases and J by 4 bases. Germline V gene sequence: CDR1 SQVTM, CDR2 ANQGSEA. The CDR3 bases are TGCAGCGCCCAGGGAGCGGGAGCAACGTACGAGCAGTACTTC. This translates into CSAQGAGATYEQYF.

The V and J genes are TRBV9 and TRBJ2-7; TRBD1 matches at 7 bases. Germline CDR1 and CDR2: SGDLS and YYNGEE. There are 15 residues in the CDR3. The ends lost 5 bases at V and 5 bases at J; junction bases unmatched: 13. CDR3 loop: CASSDGQTGTDEQYF. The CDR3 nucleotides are TGTGCCAGCAGTGACGGGCAGACCGGGACAGACGAGCAGTACTTC. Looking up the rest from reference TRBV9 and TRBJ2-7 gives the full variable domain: DSGVTQTPKHLITATGQRVTLRCSPRSGDLSVYWYQQSLDQGLQFLIQYYNGEERAKGNILERFSAQQFPDLHSELNLSSLELGDSALYFCASSDGQTGTDEQYFGPGTRLTVT.

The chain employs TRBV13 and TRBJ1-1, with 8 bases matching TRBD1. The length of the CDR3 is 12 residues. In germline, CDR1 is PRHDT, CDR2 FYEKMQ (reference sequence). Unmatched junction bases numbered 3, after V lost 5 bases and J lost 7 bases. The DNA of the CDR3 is TGTGCCAGCAGCCGGACAGGGAATGAAGCTTTCTTT. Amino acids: CASSRTGNEAFF.

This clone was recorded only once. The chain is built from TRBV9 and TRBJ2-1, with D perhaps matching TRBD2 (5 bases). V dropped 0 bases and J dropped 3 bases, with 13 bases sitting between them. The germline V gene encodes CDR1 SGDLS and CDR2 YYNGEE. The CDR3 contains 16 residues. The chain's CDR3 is CASSVEVKGSYNEQFF. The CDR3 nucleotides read TGTGCCAGCAGCGTAGAGGTTAAAGGGAGCTACAATGAGCAGTTCTTC.

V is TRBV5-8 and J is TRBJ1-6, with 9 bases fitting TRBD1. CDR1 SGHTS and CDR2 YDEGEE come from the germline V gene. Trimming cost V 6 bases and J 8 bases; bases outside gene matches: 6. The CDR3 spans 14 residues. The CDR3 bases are TGTGCCAGCACGACAGGGGGTTTTTATTCACCCCTCCACTTT. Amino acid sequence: CASTTGGFYSPLHF.

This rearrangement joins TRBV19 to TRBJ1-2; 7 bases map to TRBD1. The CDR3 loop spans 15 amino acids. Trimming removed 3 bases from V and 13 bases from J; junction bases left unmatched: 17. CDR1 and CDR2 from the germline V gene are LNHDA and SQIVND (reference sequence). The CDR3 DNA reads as TGTGCCAGTAGTATGTTTCGAGGACAGGAAAACACCGTCACCTTC. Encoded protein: CASSMFRGQENTVTF.

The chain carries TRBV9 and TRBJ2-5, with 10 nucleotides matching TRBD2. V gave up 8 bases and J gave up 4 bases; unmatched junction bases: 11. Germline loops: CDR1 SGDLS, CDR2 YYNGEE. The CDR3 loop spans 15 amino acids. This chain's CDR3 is CASSTGTSESETQYF. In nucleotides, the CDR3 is TGTGCCAGTTCTACCGGGACTAGCGAGTCAGAGACCCAGTACTTC.

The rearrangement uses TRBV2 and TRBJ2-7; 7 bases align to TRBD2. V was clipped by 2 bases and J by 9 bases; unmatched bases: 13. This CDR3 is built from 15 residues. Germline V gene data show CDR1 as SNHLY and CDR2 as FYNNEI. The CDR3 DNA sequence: TGTGCCAGCAGTGAATGGCCGGGGGGTAGCCGTGTGCAGTACTTC. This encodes CASSEWPGGSRVQYF.

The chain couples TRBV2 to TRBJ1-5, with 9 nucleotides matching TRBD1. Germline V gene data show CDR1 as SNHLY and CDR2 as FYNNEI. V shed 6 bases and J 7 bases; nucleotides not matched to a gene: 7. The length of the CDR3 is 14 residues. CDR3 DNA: TGTGCCAGCAGCCTGGACAGGGGAAGCCAGCCCCAGCATTTT. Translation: CASSLDRGSQPQHF. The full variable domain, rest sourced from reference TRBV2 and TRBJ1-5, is EPEVTQTPSHQVTQMGQEVILRCVPISNHLYFYWYRQILGQKVEFLVSFYNNEISEKSEIFDDQFSVERPDGSNFTLKIRSTKLEDSAMYFCASSLDRGSQPQHFGDGTRLSIL.

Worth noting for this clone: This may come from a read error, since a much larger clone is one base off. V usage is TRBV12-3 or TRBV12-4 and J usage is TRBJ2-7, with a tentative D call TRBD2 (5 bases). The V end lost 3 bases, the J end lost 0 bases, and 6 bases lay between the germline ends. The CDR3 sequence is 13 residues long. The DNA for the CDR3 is TGTGCCAGCAGTTTTGGGAGCTCCTACGAGCAGTACTTC. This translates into CASSFGSSYEQYF.

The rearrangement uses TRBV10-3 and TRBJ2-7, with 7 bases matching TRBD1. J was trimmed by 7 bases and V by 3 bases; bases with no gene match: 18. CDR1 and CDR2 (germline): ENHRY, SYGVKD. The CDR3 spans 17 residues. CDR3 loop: CAISDKDQGDVNREQYF. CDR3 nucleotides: TGTGCCATCAGTGACAAGGACCAGGGGGACGTGAATAGGGAGCAGTACTTC.

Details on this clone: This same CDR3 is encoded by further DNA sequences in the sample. CDR3 sequence: CASSVEAGVGYTF. CDR3 DNA: TGTGCCAGCAGCGTAGAGGCAGGGGTCGGCTACACCTTC. The chain links TRBV9 to TRBJ1-2, with D possibly TRBD1 on 6 matching bases. This CDR3 contains 13 residues. V was cut by 0 bases and J by 8 bases, with 11 bases left in between. Per the germline V gene, CDR1 is SGDLS and CDR2 is YYNGEE.

CDR3 region: CAWDSVDTQYF. The CDR3 coding sequence is TGTGCCTGGGATAGCGTAGATACGCAGTATTTT. The chain carries TRBV30 and TRBJ2-3; maybe TRBD2 (5 bases). The CDR3 has 11 amino acids. CDR1 and CDR2 from the germline V gene are GTSNPN and SVGIG (reference sequence). V gave up 5 bases and J gave up 5 bases, with 8 bases separating them.

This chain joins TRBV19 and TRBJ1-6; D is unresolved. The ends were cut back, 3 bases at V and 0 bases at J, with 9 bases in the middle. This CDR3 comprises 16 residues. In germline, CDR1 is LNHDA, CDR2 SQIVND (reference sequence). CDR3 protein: CASSIHRSSYNSPLHF. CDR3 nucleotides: TGTGCCAGTAGTATTCATCGGAGCTCCTATAATTCACCCCTCCACTTT.

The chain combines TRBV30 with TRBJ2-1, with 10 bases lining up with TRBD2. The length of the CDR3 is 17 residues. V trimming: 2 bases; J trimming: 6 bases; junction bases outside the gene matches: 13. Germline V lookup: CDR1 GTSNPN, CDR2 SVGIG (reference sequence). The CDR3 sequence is CAWSKGLAGASGNEQFF. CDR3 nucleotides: TGTGCCTGGAGTAAGGGTCTAGCGGGAGCCTCGGGCAATGAGCAGTTCTTC.

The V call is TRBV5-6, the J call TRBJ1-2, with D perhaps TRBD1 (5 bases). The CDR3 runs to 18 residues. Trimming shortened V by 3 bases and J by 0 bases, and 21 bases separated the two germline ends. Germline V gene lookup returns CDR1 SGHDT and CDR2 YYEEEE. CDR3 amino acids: CASSSPGGFAFANYGYTF. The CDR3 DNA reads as TGTGCCAGCAGCTCCCCCGGGGGGTTTGCGTTCGCTAACTATGGCTACACCTTC.

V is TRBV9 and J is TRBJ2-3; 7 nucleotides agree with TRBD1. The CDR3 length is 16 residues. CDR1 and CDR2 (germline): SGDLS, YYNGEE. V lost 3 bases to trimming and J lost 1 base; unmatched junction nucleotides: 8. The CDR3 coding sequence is TGTGCCAGCAGCGCCCAGGGGCAGGGGGGCACAGATACGCAGTATTTT. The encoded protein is CASSAQGQGGTDTQYF.

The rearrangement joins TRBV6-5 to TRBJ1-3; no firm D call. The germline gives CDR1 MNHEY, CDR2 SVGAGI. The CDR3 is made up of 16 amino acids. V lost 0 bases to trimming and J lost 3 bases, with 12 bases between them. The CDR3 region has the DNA TGTGCCAGCAGTTACTCGATGCGGAGCGGTGGAAACACCATATATTTT. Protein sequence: CASSYSMRSGGNTIYF.

The CDR3 loop is CASSLELAGGNEQFF. DNA of the CDR3: TGTGCCAGCAGCTTAGAGCTAGCGGGAGGCAATGAGCAGTTCTTC. The rearrangement uses TRBV11-1 and TRBJ2-1, with 11 bases aligning to TRBD2. V was pared by 1 base and J by 6 bases, with 2 bases of the junction left unmatched. From germline, CDR1 is SGHAT and CDR2 FQDESV (reference sequence). The length of the CDR3 is 15 residues.